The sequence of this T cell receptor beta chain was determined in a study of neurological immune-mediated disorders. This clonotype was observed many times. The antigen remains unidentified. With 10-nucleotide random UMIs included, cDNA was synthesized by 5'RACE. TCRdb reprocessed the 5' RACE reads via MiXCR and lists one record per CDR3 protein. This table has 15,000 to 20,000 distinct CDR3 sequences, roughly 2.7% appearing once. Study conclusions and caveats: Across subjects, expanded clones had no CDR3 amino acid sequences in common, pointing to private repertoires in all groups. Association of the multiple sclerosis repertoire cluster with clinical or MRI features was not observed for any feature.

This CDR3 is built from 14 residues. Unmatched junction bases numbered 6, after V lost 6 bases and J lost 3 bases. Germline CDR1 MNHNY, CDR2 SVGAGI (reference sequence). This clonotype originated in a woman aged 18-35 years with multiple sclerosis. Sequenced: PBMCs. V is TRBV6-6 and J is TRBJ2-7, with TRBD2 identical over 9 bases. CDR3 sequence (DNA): TGTGCCAGCAGATTCGAGCGGGGGGTCTACGAGCAGTACTTC. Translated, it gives CASRFERGVYEQYF.